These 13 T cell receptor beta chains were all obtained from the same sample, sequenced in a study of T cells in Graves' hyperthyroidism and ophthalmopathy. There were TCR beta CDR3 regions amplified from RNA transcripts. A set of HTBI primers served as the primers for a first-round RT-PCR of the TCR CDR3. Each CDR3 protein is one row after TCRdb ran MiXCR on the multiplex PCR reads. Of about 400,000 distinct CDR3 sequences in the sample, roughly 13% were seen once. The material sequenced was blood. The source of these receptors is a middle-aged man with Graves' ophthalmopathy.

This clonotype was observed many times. The CDR3 DNA sequence: TGTGCCAGTATACCTCCCCGGCAGGGGGATCTGAACACTGAAGCTTTCTTT. Its translation is CASIPPRQGDLNTEAFF. The chain carries TRBV19 and TRBJ1-1; TRBD1 agrees at 7 bases. Germline loops: CDR1 LNHDA, CDR2 SQIVND (reference sequence). V was clipped by 7 bases and J by 0 bases; unmatched bases: 14. The CDR3 contains 17 residues.

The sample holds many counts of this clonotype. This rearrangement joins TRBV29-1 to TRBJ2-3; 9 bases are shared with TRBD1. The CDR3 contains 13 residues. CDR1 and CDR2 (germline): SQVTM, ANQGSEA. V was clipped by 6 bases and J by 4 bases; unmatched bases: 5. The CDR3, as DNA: TGCAGCGTGGGACAGGGCGTAGCAGATACGCAGTATTTT. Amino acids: CSVGQGVADTQYF.

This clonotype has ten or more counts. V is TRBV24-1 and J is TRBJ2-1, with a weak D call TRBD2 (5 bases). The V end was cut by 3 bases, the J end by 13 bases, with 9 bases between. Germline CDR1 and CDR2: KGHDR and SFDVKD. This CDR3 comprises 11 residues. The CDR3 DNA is TGTGCCACCAGTGATATAGCGCTCCAGTTCTTC. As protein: CATSDIALQFF.

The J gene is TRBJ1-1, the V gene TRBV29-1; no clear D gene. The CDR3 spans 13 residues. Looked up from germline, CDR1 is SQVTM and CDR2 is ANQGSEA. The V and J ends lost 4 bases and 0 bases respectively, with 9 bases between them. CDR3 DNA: TGCAGCGTTGTTTATAAGCTGAACACTGAAGCTTTCTTT. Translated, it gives CSVVYKLNTEAFF.

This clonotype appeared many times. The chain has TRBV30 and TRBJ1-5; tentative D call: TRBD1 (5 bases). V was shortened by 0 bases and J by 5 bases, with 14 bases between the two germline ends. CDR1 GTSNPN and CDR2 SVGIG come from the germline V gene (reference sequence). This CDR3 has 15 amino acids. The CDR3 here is CAWSVGPTTHQPQHF. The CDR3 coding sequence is TGTGCCTGGAGTGTGGGACCCACAACTCATCAGCCCCAGCATTTT.

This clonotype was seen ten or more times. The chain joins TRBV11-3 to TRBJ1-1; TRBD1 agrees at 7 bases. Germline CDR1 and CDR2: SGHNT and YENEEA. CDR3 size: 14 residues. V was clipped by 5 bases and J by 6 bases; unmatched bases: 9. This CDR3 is CASSRGGITAEAFF. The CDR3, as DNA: TGTGCCAGCAGCAGAGGGGGCATCACAGCTGAAGCTTTCTTT.

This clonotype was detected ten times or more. The CDR3 here is CSARLAGPSSEQYF. CDR3 DNA sequence: TGCAGTGCTAGATTAGCGGGGCCTTCCAGCGAGCAGTACTTC. V gene TRBV20-1 combines with J gene TRBJ2-7; 8 positions agree with TRBD2. The trim removed 2 bases at V and 6 bases at J, leaving 9 bases unmatched. The CDR3 loop spans 14 amino acids. Germline CDR1 and CDR2: DFQATT and SNEGSKA (reference sequence).

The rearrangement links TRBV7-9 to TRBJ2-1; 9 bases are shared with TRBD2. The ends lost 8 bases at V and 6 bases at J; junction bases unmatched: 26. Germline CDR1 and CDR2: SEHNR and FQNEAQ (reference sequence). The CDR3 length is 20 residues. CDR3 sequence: CASSNPRIGWRGGGFNEQFF. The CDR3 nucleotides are TGTGCCAGCTCAAACCCACGTATCGGCTGGCGGGGGGGGGGGTTCAATGAGCAGTTCTTC.

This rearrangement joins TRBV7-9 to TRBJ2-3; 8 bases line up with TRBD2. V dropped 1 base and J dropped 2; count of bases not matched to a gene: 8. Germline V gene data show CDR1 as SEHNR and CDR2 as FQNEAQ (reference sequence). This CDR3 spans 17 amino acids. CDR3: CASSLVDSGINTDTQYF. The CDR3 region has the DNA TGTGCCAGCAGCTTAGTTGATAGCGGGATTAACACAGATACGCAGTATTTT.

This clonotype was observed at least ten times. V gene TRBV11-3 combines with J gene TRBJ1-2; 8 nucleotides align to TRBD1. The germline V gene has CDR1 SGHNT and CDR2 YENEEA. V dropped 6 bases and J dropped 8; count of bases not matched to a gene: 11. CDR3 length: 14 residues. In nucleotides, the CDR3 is TGTGCCAGCAGTCCACTCACCGGACAGGGCGGCTACACCTTC. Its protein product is CASSPLTGQGGYTF.

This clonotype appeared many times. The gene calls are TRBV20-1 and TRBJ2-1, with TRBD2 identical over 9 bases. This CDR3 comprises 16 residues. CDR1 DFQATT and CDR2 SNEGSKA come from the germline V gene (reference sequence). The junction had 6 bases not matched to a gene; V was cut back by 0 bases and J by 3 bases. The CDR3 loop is CSARDPASGIYNEQFF. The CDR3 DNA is TGCAGTGCTAGAGATCCGGCTAGCGGGATCTACAATGAGCAGTTCTTC.

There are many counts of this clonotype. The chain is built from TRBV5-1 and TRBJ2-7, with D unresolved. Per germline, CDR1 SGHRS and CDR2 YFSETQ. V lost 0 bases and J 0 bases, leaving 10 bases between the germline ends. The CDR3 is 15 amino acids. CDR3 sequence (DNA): TGCGCCAGCAGCTTGGTGGCAAGAAGCTCCTACGAGCAGTACTTC. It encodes CASSLVARSSYEQYF.

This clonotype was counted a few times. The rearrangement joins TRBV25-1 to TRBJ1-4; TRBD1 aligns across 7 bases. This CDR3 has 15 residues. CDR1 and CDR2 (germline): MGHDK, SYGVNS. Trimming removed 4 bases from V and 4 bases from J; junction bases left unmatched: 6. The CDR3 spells CASSGNRGINEKLFF. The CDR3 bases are TGTGCCAGCAGTGGAAACAGGGGTATTAATGAAAAACTGTTTTTT.